This passage covers 2 T cell receptor beta chains from one sample sequenced in a study of technical replicates of blood from a handful of donors. Measured with immunoSEQ multiplex PCR; TCRdb has only the in-frame clones, and not every one. This repertoire shows some 60,000 clones, approximately 87% found once; its top ten account for around 5.5%. Sequencing used PBMCs. These receptors originate from a human donor in good health. Some clones in this sample may be carry-over from other donors' samples.

The chain links TRBV5-1 to TRBJ2-7; TRBD2 aligns across 9 bases. The CDR3 has 18 amino acids. CDR1 is SGHRS, CDR2 YFSETQ, per germline. J was trimmed by 2 bases and V by 0 bases; bases with no gene match: 12. CDR3 sequence reads: CASSLVSSGAIMTYEQYF. Written as DNA, the CDR3 is TGCGCCAGCAGCTTGGTTTCTAGCGGGGCAATAATGACCTACGAGCAGTACTTC.

This clone rates as medium-sized (0.01 to 0.1%). The chain combines TRBV6-4 with TRBJ2-1; TRBD1 is a possible D gene (8 bases). Germline V gives CDR1 MRHNA, CDR2 SNTAGT. This CDR3 contains 15 residues. The V gene lost 4 bases and the J gene lost 9 bases, with 19 bases spanning the gap. For the CDR3, the DNA is TGTGCCAGCAGTGGAGGACAGGGAGGGGGCAGTGAGCAGTTCTTC. Translated, it gives CASSGGQGGGSEQFF.